This T cell receptor beta chain was captured by sequencing in a study of T cells in Graves' hyperthyroidism and ophthalmopathy. Researchers amplified the TCR beta CDR3 regions from RNA transcripts. HTBI primers were the set used in a first-round RT-PCR of the TCR CDR3. TCRdb re-called the multiplex PCR reads with MiXCR, one entry per CDR3 protein. There are fewer than 800,000 distinct CDR3 sequences in the sample; around 15% occur only once, and approximately 8% lies in the top ten. This clonotype was seen repeatedly, ten times or more. The sequence derives from a man between 18 and 35 years old with Graves' hyperthyroidism. The sequenced sample was blood.

The CDR3 region has the DNA TGTGCCAGCAGCGCGTTAAGTATTACCGGGGAGCTGTTTTTT. Protein: CASSALSITGELFF. The chain links TRBV11-2 to TRBJ2-2; D ambiguous. V was shortened by 5 bases and J by 5 bases, with 12 bases between the two germline ends. This CDR3 is 14 amino acids long. Germline values: CDR1 SGHAT, CDR2 FQNNGV.